This T cell receptor beta chain is from a study of cytomegalovirus exposure and HLA in healthy donors. At the level of the study: Of several hundred genotyped donors, around 80% grouped in the Caucasian-associated ancestry cluster. Study-wide results and caveats: In an earlier analysis, most TCR beta V segments were productive about 87% or about 30% of the time.

PCR amplification relied on 60 Vbeta primers (plus 13 Jbeta primers). Sequencing used immunoSEQ multiplex PCR; TCRdb keeps in-frame clones, though not all of them. The sample's table shows 75,000 to 85,000 clones. This CDR3 region has 14 residues. The germline CDR1 and CDR2 sequences are SGHRS and YFSETQ. The ends were cut back, 4 bases at V and 6 bases at J, with 17 bases in the middle. In regard to this clone: Antigen unknown.

The chain links TRBV5-1 to TRBJ2-7, with D uncertain. The receptor was isolated from a man aged 18 to 29 in good health and CMV-seropositive. Specimen: PBMCs. The CDR3 loop reads CASSPPSLYVEQYF. CDR3 DNA: TGCGCCAGCAGCCCCCCGTCCCTATACGTCGAGCAGTACTTC.